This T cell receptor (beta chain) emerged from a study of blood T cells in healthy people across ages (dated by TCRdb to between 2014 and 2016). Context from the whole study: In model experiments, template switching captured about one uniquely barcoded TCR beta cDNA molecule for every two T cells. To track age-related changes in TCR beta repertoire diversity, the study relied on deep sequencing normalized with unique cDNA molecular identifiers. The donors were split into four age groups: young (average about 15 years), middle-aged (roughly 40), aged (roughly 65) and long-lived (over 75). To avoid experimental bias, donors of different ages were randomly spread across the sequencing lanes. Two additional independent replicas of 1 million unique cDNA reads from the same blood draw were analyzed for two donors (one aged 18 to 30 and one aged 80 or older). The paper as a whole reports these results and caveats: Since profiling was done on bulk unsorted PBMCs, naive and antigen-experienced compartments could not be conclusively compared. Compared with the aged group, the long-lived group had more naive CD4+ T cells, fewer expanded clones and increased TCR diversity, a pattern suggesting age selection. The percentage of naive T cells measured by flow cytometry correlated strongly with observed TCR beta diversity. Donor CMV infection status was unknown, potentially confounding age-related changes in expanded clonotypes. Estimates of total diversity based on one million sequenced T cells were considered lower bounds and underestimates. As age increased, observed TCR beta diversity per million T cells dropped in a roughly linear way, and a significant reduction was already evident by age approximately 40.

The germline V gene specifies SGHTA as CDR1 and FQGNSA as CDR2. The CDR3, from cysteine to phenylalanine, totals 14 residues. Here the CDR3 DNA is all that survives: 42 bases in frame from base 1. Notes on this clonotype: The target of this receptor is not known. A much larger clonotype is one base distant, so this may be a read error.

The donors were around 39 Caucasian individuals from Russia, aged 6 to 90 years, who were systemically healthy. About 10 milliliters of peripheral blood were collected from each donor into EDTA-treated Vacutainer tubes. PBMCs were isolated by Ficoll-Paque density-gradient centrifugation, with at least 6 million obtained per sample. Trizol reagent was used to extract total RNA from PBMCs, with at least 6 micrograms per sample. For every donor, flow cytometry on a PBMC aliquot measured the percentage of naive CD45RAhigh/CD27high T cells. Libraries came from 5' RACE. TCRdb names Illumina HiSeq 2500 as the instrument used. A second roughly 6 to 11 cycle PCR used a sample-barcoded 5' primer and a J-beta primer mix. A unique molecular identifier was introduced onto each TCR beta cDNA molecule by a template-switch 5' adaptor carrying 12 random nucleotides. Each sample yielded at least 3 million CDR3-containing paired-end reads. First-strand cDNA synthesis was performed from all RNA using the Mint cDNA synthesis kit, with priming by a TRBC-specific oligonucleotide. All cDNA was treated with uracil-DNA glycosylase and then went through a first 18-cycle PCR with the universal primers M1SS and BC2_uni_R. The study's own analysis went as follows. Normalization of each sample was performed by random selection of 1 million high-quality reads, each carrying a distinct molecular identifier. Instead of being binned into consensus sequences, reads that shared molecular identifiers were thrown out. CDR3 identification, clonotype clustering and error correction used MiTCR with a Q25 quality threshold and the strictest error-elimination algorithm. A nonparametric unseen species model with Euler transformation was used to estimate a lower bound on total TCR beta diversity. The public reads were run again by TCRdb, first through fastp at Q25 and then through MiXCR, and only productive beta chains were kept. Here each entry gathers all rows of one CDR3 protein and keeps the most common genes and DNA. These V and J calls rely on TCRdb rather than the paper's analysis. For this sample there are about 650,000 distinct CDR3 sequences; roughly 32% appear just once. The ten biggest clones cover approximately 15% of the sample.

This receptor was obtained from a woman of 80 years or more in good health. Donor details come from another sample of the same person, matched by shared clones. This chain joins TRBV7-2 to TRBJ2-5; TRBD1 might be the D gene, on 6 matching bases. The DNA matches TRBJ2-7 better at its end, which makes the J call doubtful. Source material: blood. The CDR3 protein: CTSSLVGQTDEQYF. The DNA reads TGTACCAGCAGCTTAGTCGGACAGACCGACGAGCAGTACTTC.